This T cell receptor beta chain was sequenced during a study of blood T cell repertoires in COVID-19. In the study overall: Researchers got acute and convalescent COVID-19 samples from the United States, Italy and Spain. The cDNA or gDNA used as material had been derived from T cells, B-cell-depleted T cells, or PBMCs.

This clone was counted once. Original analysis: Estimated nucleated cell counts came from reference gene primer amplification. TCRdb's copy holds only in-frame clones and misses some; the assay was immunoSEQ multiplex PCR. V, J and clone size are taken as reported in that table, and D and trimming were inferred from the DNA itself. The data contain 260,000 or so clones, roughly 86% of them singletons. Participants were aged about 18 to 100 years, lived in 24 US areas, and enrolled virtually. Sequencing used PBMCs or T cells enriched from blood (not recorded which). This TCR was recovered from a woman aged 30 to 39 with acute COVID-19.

The CDR3 reads CASGGAFYDTQYF. CDR3 nucleotides: TGTGCCAGCGGGGGCGCGTTTTATGATACGCAGTATTTT. J is TRBJ2-3 and V is TRBV2; possible D gene TRBD1, 6 bases. Germline CDR1 is SNHLY and CDR2 is FYNNEI. The germline V and J ends were trimmed by 8 bases and 6 bases, with 15 bases remaining between them. This CDR3 is 13 amino acids long.